This T cell receptor (beta chain) was recorded in a study of blood T cell repertoires in COVID-19. About the research overall: Acute and convalescent COVID-19 samples came from the United States, Italy and Spain.

The assay was immunoSEQ multiplex PCR, and TCRdb's table has in-frame clones only and misses some. The sample yields about 140,000 clones, approximately 86% seen once. This CDR3 has 15 amino acids. From germline, CDR1 is SGHNT and CDR2 YYREEE (reference sequence). Trimming removed 0 bases at V and 1 base at J, with 10 bases between. The TCR was taken from a woman aged 60-70 years with acute or convalescent COVID-19. The sequencing input was peripheral blood. The chain joins TRBV5-4 to TRBJ1-1; D is ambiguous. The CDR3 DNA follows: TGTGCCAGCAGCTTGGAAGTGGTCGGGAACACTGAAGCTTTCTTT. Translating gives CASSLEVVGNTEAFF.